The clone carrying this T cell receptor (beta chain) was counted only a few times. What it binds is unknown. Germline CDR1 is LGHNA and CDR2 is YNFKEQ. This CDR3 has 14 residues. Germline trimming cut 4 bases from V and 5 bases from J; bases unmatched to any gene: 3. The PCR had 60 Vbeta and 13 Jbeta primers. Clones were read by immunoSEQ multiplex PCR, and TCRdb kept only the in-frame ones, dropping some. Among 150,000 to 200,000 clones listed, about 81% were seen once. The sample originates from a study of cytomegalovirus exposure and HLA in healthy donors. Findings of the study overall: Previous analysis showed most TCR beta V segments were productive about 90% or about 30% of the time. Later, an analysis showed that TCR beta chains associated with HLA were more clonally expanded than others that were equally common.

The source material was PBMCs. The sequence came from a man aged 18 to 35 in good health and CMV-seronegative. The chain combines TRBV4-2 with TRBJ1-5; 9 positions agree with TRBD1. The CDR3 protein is CASSPGQGYQPQHF. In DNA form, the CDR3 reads TGTGCCAGCAGCCCTGGACAGGGGTATCAGCCCCAGCATTTT.